This T cell receptor beta chain was captured by sequencing in a study of chemoradiotherapy in HPV16-positive cancers. Study-level results: In HPV16-positive patients, HPV-responsive T-cell expansion tracked better recurrence-free survival. Only two HPV16-positive patients supplied the functional HPV-specificity definition. Candidate HPV-specific clones and E7-related TCR motifs grew in tumor during treatment.

Sequencing was performed with immunoSEQ multiplex PCR; in TCRdb, only in-frame clones are kept and a portion is missing. This sample has about 5,400 clones, with roughly 85% found just once. The CDR3 runs to 12 residues. Germline-derived CDR1 and CDR2 are SGHTA and FQGNSA. The V and J ends lost 5 bases and 3 bases respectively, with 6 bases between them. Note on this clone: Its antigen remains unknown.

Over chemoradiotherapy, repertoires were sampled more than once. The rearrangement links TRBV7-2 to TRBJ2-3, with D unresolved. This sequence was found in a human donor with HPV-associated anogenital cancer. Sequencing used tumor tissue, obtained from a patient who underwent chemoradiotherapy. This CDR3 reads CASSPGTDTQYF. The DNA for the CDR3 is TGTGCCAGCAGCCCCGGGACAGATACGCAGTATTTT.